This T cell receptor (beta chain) emerged from a study of cytomegalovirus exposure and HLA in healthy donors. Findings and limits, study-wide: A later analysis reportedly identified an Asian-associated ancestry cluster as carrying fewer N-insertions than the 666-donor mean.

The CDR3 spans 14 residues. Germline CDR1 reads SGDLS; CDR2 reads YYNGEE. V was pared by 3 bases and J by 5 bases, with 11 bases between. A note on this clone: The antigen is undetermined.

Primers included in the PCR were 60 Vbeta and 13 Jbeta primers. Assay: immunoSEQ multiplex PCR; the TCRdb copy retains only in-frame clones and omits some. There are under 150,000 clones in the sample; 81% occur only once, and 5.5% to 6% lies in the top ten. This sequence was found in a woman between 40 and 50 years old in good health and CMV-seropositive. Sequenced material: PBMCs. The chain employs TRBV9 and TRBJ2-2; possible D gene TRBD1, 6 bases. Here the CDR3 DNA reads TGTGCCAGCAGCGCTAACAGGGATACCGGGGAGCTGTTTTTT. It specifies CASSANRDTGELFF.